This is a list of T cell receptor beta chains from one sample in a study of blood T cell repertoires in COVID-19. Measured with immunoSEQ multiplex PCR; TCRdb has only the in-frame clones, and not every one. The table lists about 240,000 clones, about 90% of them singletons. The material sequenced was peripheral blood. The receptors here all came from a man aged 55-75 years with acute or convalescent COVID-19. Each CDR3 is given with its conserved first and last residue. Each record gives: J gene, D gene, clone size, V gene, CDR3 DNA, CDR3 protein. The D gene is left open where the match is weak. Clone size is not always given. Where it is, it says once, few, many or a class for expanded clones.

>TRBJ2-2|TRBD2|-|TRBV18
TGTGCCAGCTCACCCAGACTAGCGGGAGGGCCGAACACCGGGGAGCTGTTTTTT
CASSPRLAGGPNTGELFF
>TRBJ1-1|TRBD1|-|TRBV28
TGTGCCAGCAGTAAGACAGGGGGCACTGAAGCTTTCTTT
CASSKTGGTEAFF
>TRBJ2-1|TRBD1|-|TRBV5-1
TGCGCCAGCAGCTCCGTGGGACAGGGGCACAATGAGCAGTTCTTC
CASSSVGQGHNEQFF
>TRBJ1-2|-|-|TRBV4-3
TGCGCCAGCAGCCAAGCGGCAGGGCCTAACTATGGCTACACCTTC
CASSQAAGPNYGYTF
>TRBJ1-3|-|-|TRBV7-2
TGTGCCAGCAGCTTAGGAACAGGGTCAGGAAACACCATATATTTT
CASSLGTGSGNTIYF
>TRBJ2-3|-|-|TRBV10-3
TGTGCCATCAGTGGAGTCGGTCCCGCGAGAGGTCAGATTACGCAGTATTTT
CAISGVGPARGQITQYF
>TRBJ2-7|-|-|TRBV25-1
TGTGCCAGCAGTGAATTGGGAGCCTACGAGCAGTACTTC
CASSELGAYEQYF
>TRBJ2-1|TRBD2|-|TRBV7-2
TGTGCCAGCAGCTCAAAAACGGGAGGCGGATGGAATGAGCAGTTCTTC
CASSSKTGGGWNEQFF
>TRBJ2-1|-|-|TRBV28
TGTGCCAGCAGTTTAGGTCTGGGGCAGGGGTTTGCCGATGAGCAGTTCTTC
CASSLGLGQGFADEQFF
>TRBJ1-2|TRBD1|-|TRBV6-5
TGTGCCAGCAGTTCCTTTGGGGACAGAGCTAACTATGGCTACACCTTC
CASSSFGDRANYGYTF
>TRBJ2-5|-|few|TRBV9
TGTGCCAGCAGCGCCGGAGGGCTAGCGGAGACCCAGTACTTC
CASSAGGLAETQYF
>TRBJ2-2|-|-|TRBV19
TGTGCCAGTAGTATTTTGCGGAACACCGGGGAGCTGTTTTTT
CASSILRNTGELFF
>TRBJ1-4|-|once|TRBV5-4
TGTGCCAGCAGCTTGGTTCCAGGCTCTAATGAAAAACTGTTTTTT
CASSLVPGSNEKLFF
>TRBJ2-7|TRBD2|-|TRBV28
TGTGCCAGCAGTTTATGGGCGGGAGCGAGCGACGAGCAGTACTTC
CASSLWAGASDEQYF
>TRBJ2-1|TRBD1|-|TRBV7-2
TGTGCCAGCAGCCCCCTGAGGGGGCCGTACAATGAGCAGTTCTTC
CASSPLRGPYNEQFF
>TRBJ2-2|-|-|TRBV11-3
TGTGCCAGCAGCTTAGGAGGGAACACCGGGGAGCTGTTTTTT
CASSLGGNTGELFF
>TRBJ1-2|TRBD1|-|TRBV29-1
TGCAGCGTCAGGGGGCAAGGCTATGGCTACACCTTC
CSVRGQGYGYTF
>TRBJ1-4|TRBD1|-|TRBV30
TGTGCCTGGAGCAAAGGACAGGGTGGGGAAAAACTGTTTTTT
CAWSKGQGGEKLFF
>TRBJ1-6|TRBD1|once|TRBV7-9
TGTGCCAGCAGCTTAGCGAGGACAGGGGGCGTCAGGGGTAATTCACCCCTCCACTTT
CASSLARTGGVRGNSPLHF
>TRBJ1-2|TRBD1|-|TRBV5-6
TGTGCCAGCAGCCCCGGGACAGGGGACGTGAACTATGGCTACACCTTC
CASSPGTGDVNYGYTF
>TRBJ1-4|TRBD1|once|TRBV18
TGTGCCAGCTCACCACTTGGGACAGGCAATGAAAAACTGTTTTTT
CASSPLGTGNEKLFF
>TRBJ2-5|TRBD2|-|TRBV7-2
TGTGCCAGCAGCTTGTTTCCCGGGACTAGCGGGAGAGCAGAGACCCAGTACTTC
CASSLFPGTSGRAETQYF
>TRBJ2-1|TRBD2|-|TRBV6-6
TGTGCCAGCAGCATAGGACTAGCGGGAGTCAATGAGCAGTTCTTC
CASSIGLAGVNEQFF
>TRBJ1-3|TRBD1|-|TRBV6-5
TGTGCCAGCAGACAGGGGGCGGATGGAAACACCATATATTTT
CASRQGADGNTIYF
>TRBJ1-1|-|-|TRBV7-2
TGTGCCAGCATCCTAGAGGCTTTCTTT
CASILEAFF
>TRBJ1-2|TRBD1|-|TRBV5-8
TGTGCCAGCAGCTTGAGGGACAGGGCCCACTATGGCTACACCTTC
CASSLRDRAHYGYTF
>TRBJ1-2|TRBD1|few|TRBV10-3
TGTGCCATCAGTGAGTCAGGGGACAGGGGTACATTGAGTGGCTACACCTTC
CAISESGDRGTLSGYTF
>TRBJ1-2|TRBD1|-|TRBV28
TGTGCCAGCAGTTTGGGGACAGGGATGTTCTATGGCTACACCTTC
CASSLGTGMFYGYTF
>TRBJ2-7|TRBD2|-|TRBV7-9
TGTGCCAGCAGCTTAGCAACTAGCGGGAGACCCAACGAGCAGTACTTC
CASSLATSGRPNEQYF
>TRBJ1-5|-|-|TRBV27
TGTGCCAGCAGTAACAGGGATGGCAATCAGCCCCAGCATTTT
CASSNRDGNQPQHF
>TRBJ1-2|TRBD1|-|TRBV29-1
TGCAGCGTTGACACCGGACAGGGCAACTATGGCTACACCTTC
CSVDTGQGNYGYTF
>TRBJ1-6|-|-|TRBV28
TGTGCCAGCAGTTTACGAATAGAAAATTCACCCCTCCACTTT
CASSLRIENSPLHF
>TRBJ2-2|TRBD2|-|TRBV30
TGTGCCTGGGCCGGGGGGGACACCGGGGAGCTGTTTTTT
CAWAGGDTGELFF
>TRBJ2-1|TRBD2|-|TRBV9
TGTGCCAGCAGCGTAGTAGCGGGAGGGCCGCGTGAGCAGTTCTTC
CASSVVAGGPREQFF
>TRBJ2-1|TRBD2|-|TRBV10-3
TGTGCCATCAGTGGATCCGGGACTAGTGTTATCAATGAGCAGTTCTTC
CAISGSGTSVINEQFF
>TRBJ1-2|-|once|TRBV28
TGTGCCAGCAGACCCCCAGGGGATAAGTATGGCTACACCTTC
CASRPPGDKYGYTF
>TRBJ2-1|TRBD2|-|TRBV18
TGTGCCAGCTCACCGCGATCAGCGGGGGGCTACAATGAGCAGTTCTTC
CASSPRSAGGYNEQFF
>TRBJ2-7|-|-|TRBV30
TGTGCCTGGAATCACGGGGTTTCGACCGAGCAGTACTTC
CAWNHGVSTEQYF
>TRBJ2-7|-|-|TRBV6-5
TGTGCCAGCAGTTACCCATATAAACAGGCCTACGAGCAGTACTTC
CASSYPYKQAYEQYF
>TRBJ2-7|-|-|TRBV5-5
TGTGCCAGCAGCTTAGGGTCCAGACACCGGGAGACCTACGAGCAGTACTTC
CASSLGSRHRETYEQYF
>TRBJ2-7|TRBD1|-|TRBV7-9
TGTGCCAGCAGCGGACGGGACAGCTACGAGCAGTACTTC
CASSGRDSYEQYF
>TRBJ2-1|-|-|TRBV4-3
TGCGCCAGCAGCCAAGATTACCGGGACAATGAGCAGTTCTTC
CASSQDYRDNEQFF
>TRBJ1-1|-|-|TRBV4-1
TGCGCCAGCAGCCAAGGCCAGAAGAACACTGAAGCTTTCTTT
CASSQGQKNTEAFF
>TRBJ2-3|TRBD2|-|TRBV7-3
TGTGCCAGCAGGATAGGACTCTCGGGGGGTGAGGATACGCAGTATTTT
CASRIGLSGGEDTQYF
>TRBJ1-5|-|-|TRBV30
TGTGCCTGGAGTGCTTCCCGGACAGATTATAGCAATCAGCCCCAGCATTTT
CAWSASRTDYSNQPQHF